The 23 T cell receptor beta chains below all came from one sample that was sequenced in a study of Graves' ophthalmopathy and Graves' hyperthyroidism. Beta-chain TCR CDR3 regions were amplified from RNA transcripts. Second-round multiplex PCR came after first-round RT-PCR with HTBI primers. TCRdb used MiXCR to reprocess the multiplex PCR reads, holding one entry per CDR3 protein. The sample includes 360,000 or so distinct CDR3 sequences, around 19% of them seen just once. The sequenced sample was peripheral blood. The receptor source for this set is a woman under 30 with Graves' ophthalmopathy.

The sample holds many counts of this clonotype. This chain uses TRBV5-1 with TRBJ1-3; D is ambiguous. This CDR3 contains 16 residues. Trimming took off 0 bases at V and 0 bases at J, with 10 bases between the two ends. Germline V gives CDR1 SGHRS, CDR2 YFSETQ. CDR3 coding DNA: TGCGCCAGCAGCTTGGAGGTGGCTTCCTCTGGAAACACCATATATTTT. Protein product: CASSLEVASSGNTIYF. The whole variable domain, remainder taken from reference TRBV5-1 and TRBJ1-3, is KAGVTQTPRYLIKTRGQQVTLSCSPISGHRSVSWYQQTPGQGLQFLFEYFSETQRNKGNFPGRFSGRQFSNSRSEMNVSTLELGDSALYLCASSLEVASSGNTIYFGEGSWLTVV.

This clonotype has a count of ten or more. The rearrangement links TRBV6-5 to TRBJ2-5, with D tentatively TRBD2 (6 bases). CDR1 is MNHEY and CDR2 is SVGAGI in the germline V gene. The CDR3 runs to 17 residues. The V gene lost 0 bases and the J gene lost 3 bases, with 17 bases spanning the gap. The CDR3 is CASSYSLRAPGEETQYF. CDR3 DNA sequence: TGTGCCAGCAGTTACTCCCTCAGGGCGCCGGGGGAAGAGACCCAGTACTTC.

This clonotype was recorded many times. The chain carries TRBV10-3 and TRBJ2-7; TRBD2 agrees at 10 bases. V shed 0 bases and J 5 bases; nucleotides not matched to a gene: 7. The CDR3 has 16 residues. Germline loops: CDR1 ENHRY, CDR2 SYGVKD. DNA of the CDR3: TGTGCCATCAGTGAGTCGTCACTAGCGGGGAAGGACGAGCAGTACTTC. It translates to CAISESSLAGKDEQYF.

This clonotype was detected many times. The chain joins TRBV20-1 to TRBJ2-7; 7 bases are shared with TRBD1. Losses at the gene ends were 0 bases for V and 4 bases for J; bases not matched to a gene: 9. CDR1 DFQATT and CDR2 SNEGSKA come from the germline V gene (reference sequence). The length of the CDR3 is 15 residues. The CDR3 loop reads CSARDTADRRYEQYF. The CDR3 region has the DNA TGCAGTGCTAGAGATACCGCGGACAGGAGGTACGAGCAGTACTTC.

The rearrangement links TRBV7-2 to TRBJ2-5; tentatively, D is TRBD2 (6 bases). Trimming left V 2 bases short and J 0 bases short, with 13 bases between. This CDR3 contains 16 residues. The germline gives CDR1 SGHTA, CDR2 FQGNSA. The CDR3 coding sequence is TGTGCCAGCAGCTTATACTTCGCGGGACACCAAGAGACCCAGTACTTC. Translation gives CASSLYFAGHQETQYF.

At least ten counts were recorded for this clonotype. The chain joins TRBV6-1 to TRBJ2-7; D call uncertain. Trimming shortened V by 0 bases and J by 3 bases, and 6 bases separated the two germline ends. Looked up from germline, CDR1 is MNHNS and CDR2 is SASEGT. This CDR3 spans 13 amino acids. CDR3 nucleotide sequence: TGTGCCAGCAGTGAAGCGCTGTTCTACGAGCAGTACTTC. Its protein product is CASSEALFYEQYF.

The gene calls are TRBV10-3 and TRBJ1-2; a possible D gene is TRBD1 (6 bases). The CDR3 is 13 residues long. The germline gives CDR1 ENHRY, CDR2 SYGVKD. With 8 bases removed from V and 1 base from J, the gap between germline ends came to 11 bases. This CDR3 reads CAISPQGNYGYTF. CDR3 nucleotide sequence: TGTGCCATCTCACCACAGGGTAACTATGGCTACACCTTC.

The gene calls are TRBV27 and TRBJ2-7; 9 bases agree with TRBD1. This CDR3 has 14 residues. From germline, CDR1 is MNHEY and CDR2 SMNVEV (reference sequence). V lost 7 bases to trimming and J lost 2 bases; unmatched junction nucleotides: 6. The CDR3 DNA reads TGTGCCAGCACCGCGAGGACAGGGGCCTACGAGCAGTACTTC. This translates into CASTARTGAYEQYF.

The V gene is TRBV10-3, the J gene TRBJ1-5; D possibly corresponds to TRBD1 (6 bases). The CDR3 sequence is 17 residues long. Trimming pared 10 bases from V and 0 bases from J, leaving 22 bases between. Germline V gives CDR1 ENHRY, CDR2 SYGVKD. CDR3 bases: TGTGCCACCCTCCCCGGGAGGGACACTTATAGCAATCAGCCCCAGCATTTT. As protein: CATLPGRDTYSNQPQHF.

This clonotype was recorded many times. This chain links TRBV29-1 with TRBJ1-2; a possible D gene is TRBD1 (5 bases). V was cut by 6 bases and J by 2 bases, with 13 bases left in between. The CDR3 length is 13 residues. CDR1 and CDR2 from the germline V gene are SQVTM and ANQGSEA. CDR3 sequence (DNA): TGCAGCGTCGGGACCCTCCTGAACTATGGCTACACCTTC. It specifies CSVGTLLNYGYTF.

At least ten counts were recorded for this clonotype. The chain links TRBV12-3 or TRBV12-4 to TRBJ2-7; D tentatively fits TRBD1 or TRBD2 (5 bases each). This CDR3 region has 13 residues. With 6 bases removed from V and 7 bases from J, the gap between germline ends came to 16 bases. DNA of the CDR3: TGTGCCAGCAGACCGGGACCCCCGGAGGAGCAGTACTTC. Protein: CASRPGPPEEQYF.

The chain carries TRBV10-3 and TRBJ2-5; D gene ambiguous. The germline V gene has CDR1 ENHRY and CDR2 SYGVKD. Trimming removed 3 bases at V and 5 bases at J, with 10 bases between. This CDR3 region has 13 residues. In DNA form, the CDR3 reads TGTGCCATCAGTGAATTGGTTTGGGAGACCCAGTACTTC. Protein: CAISELVWETQYF.

This chain links TRBV28 with TRBJ1-5, with 8 positions matching TRBD1. The V segment lost 2 bases and the J segment 7 bases; nucleotides outside the gene matches: 7. Germline V lookup: CDR1 MDHEN, CDR2 SYDVKM. CDR3 size: 15 residues. DNA for the CDR3: TGTGCCAGCAGTTTAAAGGCAGGGGGCCTACAGCCCCAGCATTTT. Residues: CASSLKAGGLQPQHF.

This clonotype showed up many times. V gene TRBV29-1 combines with J gene TRBJ2-7; D is unresolved. Looked up from germline, CDR1 is SQVTM and CDR2 is ANQGSEA. Trimming took 4 bases from V and 2 from J, leaving 15 bases between them. The CDR3 has 14 amino acids. DNA of the CDR3: TGCAGCGTTGGACACGGAGAAACACCCTACGAGCAGTACTTC. Its protein product is CSVGHGETPYEQYF.

This clonotype has a count of ten or more. The chain has TRBV6-5 and TRBJ1-6; 9 bases line up with TRBD1. With 5 bases clipped from V and 7 bases from J, the junction kept 3 bases outside the gene matches. The CDR3 is made up of 14 amino acids. CDR1 is MNHEY, CDR2 SVGAGI, per germline. CDR3 in amino acids: CASSLGTGNSPLHF. CDR3 DNA sequence: TGTGCCAGCAGTCTCGGGACAGGGAATTCACCCCTCCACTTT.

V and J are TRBV6-1 and TRBJ1-2; TRBD1 matches 7 bases. The germline V gene encodes CDR1 MNHNS and CDR2 SASEGT. There are 13 residues in the CDR3. V gave up 6 bases and J gave up 6 bases; unmatched junction bases: 7. The CDR3 DNA follows: TGTGCCAGCAGCCGGGACGACAGGGATGGCTACACCTTC. It encodes CASSRDDRDGYTF.

This clonotype was picked up many times. The chain uses TRBV29-1 and TRBJ1-1, with D possibly matching TRBD1 (6 bases). The germline V gene has CDR1 SQVTM and CDR2 ANQGSEA. V was pared by 2 bases and J by 7 bases, with 8 bases between. This CDR3 spans 11 amino acids. CDR3 region: CSVETGYEAFF. The CDR3 region has the DNA TGCAGCGTTGAAACAGGGTATGAAGCTTTCTTT.

The table lists this clonotype with many counts. This chain joins TRBV29-1 and TRBJ2-7, with 11 bases lining up with TRBD2. After removal of 3 bases from V and 6 bases from J, the junction contained 4 bases not matched to a gene. Germline loops: CDR1 SQVTM, CDR2 ANQGSEA. This CDR3 is built from 13 residues. CDR3 protein: CSVDLLAGGEQYF. Written as DNA, the CDR3 is TGCAGCGTTGATCTTCTAGCGGGAGGCGAGCAGTACTTC.

The J gene is TRBJ2-5, the V gene TRBV2; 9 nucleotides match TRBD1. There are 15 residues in the CDR3. J lost 4 bases, V lost 5 bases, and 8 bases had no gene match. Per germline, CDR1 SNHLY and CDR2 FYNNEI. The CDR3 sequence: CASSPTGGRGETQYF. The CDR3 region has the DNA TGTGCCAGCAGTCCCACAGGGGGCCGTGGAGAGACCCAGTACTTC.

This clonotype was seen many times. V usage is TRBV6-1 and J usage is TRBJ1-1; TRBD1 might be the D (6 bases). CDR3 size: 12 residues. Germline V gives CDR1 MNHNS, CDR2 SASEGT. V lost 8 bases and J 1 base, leaving 8 bases between the germline ends. The CDR3 region is CASGQTNTEAFF. CDR3 coding DNA: TGTGCCAGCGGACAGACGAACACTGAAGCTTTCTTT.

This clonotype was recorded many times. The chain joins TRBV5-5 to TRBJ1-5; no clear D gene. The CDR3 covers 15 residues. Trimming pared 0 bases from V and 6 bases from J, leaving 13 bases between. Germline V lookup: CDR1 SGHKS, CDR2 YYEKEE (reference sequence). Here the CDR3 reads CASSLANWAGQPQHF. CDR3 sequence (DNA): TGTGCCAGCAGCTTGGCCAACTGGGCCGGTCAGCCCCAGCATTTT.

This clonotype was seen repeatedly, ten times or more. The chain uses TRBV15 and TRBJ2-5; D might be TRBD2 (6 bases). Germline assignment: CDR1 LNHNV and CDR2 YYDKDF (reference sequence). V gave up 8 bases and J gave up 2 bases, with 9 bases separating them. CDR3 size: 12 residues. As DNA, the CDR3 is TGTGCCACCCGGGGGTCACAAGAGACCCAGTACTTC. Its protein product is CATRGSQETQYF.

This rearrangement joins TRBV12-3 or TRBV12-4 to TRBJ2-7; 7 nucleotides agree with TRBD1. V was clipped by 6 bases and J by 6 bases; unmatched bases: 8. The CDR3 extends over 13 amino acids. CDR3 DNA sequence: TGTGCCAGCAGGCCCGGGACAGACTCCGAGCAGTACTTC. It translates to CASRPGTDSEQYF.